This entry describes one T cell receptor beta chain. This specimen comes from a study of blood T cell repertoires in COVID-19. Study-wide background: Material from acute and convalescent COVID-19 was sourced from the United States, Italy and Spain. PBMCs, B-cell-depleted T cells, or T cells provided the cDNA or gDNA that made up the material.

V dropped 7 bases and J dropped 4; count of bases not matched to a gene: 5. Germline V gene data show CDR1 as GTSNPN and CDR2 as SVGIG (reference sequence). The CDR3 has 12 residues. Per the authors' pipeline: It was from reference gene primer amplification that nucleated cell counts were estimated. Libraries were prepared by immunoSEQ multiplex PCR; TCRdb keeps only in-frame clonotypes and omits some of them. The V and J calls and the clone size are those of that table, but D and trimming were determined from the DNA. The data contain roughly 80,000 clones, 60% to 85% of them singletons. This chain joins TRBV30 and TRBJ1-1; 8 bases match TRBD1. This TCR derives from a human donor in a cohort sampled during active COVID-19. The source material was peripheral blood. CDR3 amino acids: CALQGGPTEAFF. For the CDR3, the DNA is TGTGCCTTACAGGGGGGGCCCACTGAAGCTTTCTTT.